The following is a T cell receptor beta chain sequence with its context. The record originates from a study of CD8 T cells in ankylosing spondylitis. Trimming pared 9 bases from V and 1 base from J, leaving 16 bases between. This CDR3 has 15 residues. Germline CDR1 and CDR2: MDHEN and SYDVKM. One entry per CDR3 protein, called by TCRdb with MiXCR from the 5' RACE reads. The table includes some 300,000 distinct CDR3 sequences, less than 25% detected once. Source material: blood, either unsorted or a sorted T cell fraction (not recorded which). The clonotype originates from a female donor with ankylosing spondylitis or in good health (not recorded which). V is TRBV28 and J is TRBJ1-5, with D possibly being TRBD1 (6 bases). CDR3 sequence reads: CASRGAQRSNQPQHF. In DNA form, the CDR3 reads TGTGCCAGTAGGGGGGCACAGCGAAGCAATCAGCCCCAGCATTTT.